The clone carrying this T cell receptor beta chain was counted ten times or more. The source of the sample is a study of T-cell reconstitution after alpha-beta-depleted transplantation in children. Researchers prepared the TCRbeta library using unique molecular identifiers, the study reports. One entry per CDR3 protein, called by TCRdb with MiXCR from the PCR reads. The table has approximately 400,000 distinct CDR3 sequences, approximately 10% seen once. The receptor's source is a human donor who donated a stem cell graft to a child with acute myeloid leukemia. Here the sequenced sample was PBMCs from the stem cell graft donor, taken from the stem cell graft.

CDR3 residues: CASSVGGTDTQYF. The CDR3 DNA follows: TGTGCCAGCAGCGTAGGGGGCACAGATACGCAGTATTTT. The chain uses TRBV9 and TRBJ2-3, with D unclear. The germline V gene has CDR1 SGDLS and CDR2 YYNGEE. The CDR3 loop spans 13 amino acids. V was shortened by 0 bases and J by 1 base, with 3 bases between the two germline ends.